The rows below give T cell receptor beta chains drawn from one sample of a study of PD-1 blockade in classical Hodgkin lymphoma. TCRdb's table, derived via immunoSEQ multiplex PCR, lists solely in-frame clones and lacks some. Altogether 75,000 to 100,000 clones are present, about four fifths being singletons, with the ten largest covering less than 20%. The sample in question was peripheral blood mononuclear cells (PBMCs), obtained before the second cycle of nivolumab. Receptors originate from a human donor with classical Hodgkin lymphoma. CDR3s include the opening cysteine and the closing phenylalanine or tryptophan. Fields, in order: CDR3 DNA, CDR3 protein, V gene, D gene, clone size, J gene. D genes are given only for firm matches. Some rows have no size entry. The others give once, few or many, or a class for an expanded clone.

DNA: TGTGCCAGCAGCGAGGGGGGGGGCCCCTACGAGCAGTACTTC
CDR3: CASSEGGGPYEQYF
V: TRBV9
D: -
size: -
J: TRBJ2-7

DNA: TGTGCCAGCAGCGTTAGACTAGCCGTCCAGGTAGAGCAGTACTTC
CDR3: CASSVRLAVQVEQYF
V: TRBV7-2
D: TRBD2
size: -
J: TRBJ2-7

DNA: TGTGCCAGCAGCTTAGTATCCGGGGTCTCCTACGAGCAGTACTTC
CDR3: CASSLVSGVSYEQYF
V: TRBV7-2
D: -
size: -
J: TRBJ2-7

DNA: TGTGCCAGCAGCCCCCCCGGCGCGAACACCGGGGAGCTGTTTTTT
CDR3: CASSPPGANTGELFF
V: TRBV4-2
D: -
size: -
J: TRBJ2-2

DNA: TGTGCCAGCAGTCCAGGGTTACCTGGTGAAGCTTTCTTT
CDR3: CASSPGLPGEAFF
V: TRBV4-2
D: -
size: once
J: TRBJ1-1

DNA: TGTGCCTGGAGCTGGGGCGACGGAAACACCATATATTTT
CDR3: CAWSWGDGNTIYF
V: TRBV30
D: -
size: -
J: TRBJ1-3

DNA: TGCGCCAGCAGCTTGCGGGCCGACGAGCAGTACTTC
CDR3: CASSLRADEQYF
V: TRBV5-1
D: -
size: -
J: TRBJ2-7

DNA: TGTGCCATCAGTGGGCAGGGGGCGGCGGAGACCCAGTACTTC
CDR3: CAISGQGAAETQYF
V: TRBV10-3
D: TRBD1
size: -
J: TRBJ2-5

DNA: TGCGCCAGCAGCTTACGCGGTCCCCAAGAGACCCAGTACTTC
CDR3: CASSLRGPQETQYF
V: TRBV5-1
D: -
size: -
J: TRBJ2-5

DNA: TGTGCCATCAGTGAGTCTGGCGGGGAGAACACTGAAGCTTTCTTT
CDR3: CAISESGGENTEAFF
V: TRBV10-3
D: -
size: -
J: TRBJ1-1

DNA: TGTGCCAGCAGTCCCCGGGGAGGGTGGCAAGAGACCCAGTACTTC
CDR3: CASSPRGGWQETQYF
V: TRBV27
D: TRBD2
size: -
J: TRBJ2-5

DNA: TGTGCCAGCAGCCAGACAGGTGATGGGGAAAAACTGTTTTTT
CDR3: CASSQTGDGEKLFF
V: TRBV7-9
D: -
size: -
J: TRBJ1-4

DNA: TGCAGCGTTGTAGAGCTGTCTGGGGCCAACGTCCTGACTTTC
CDR3: CSVVELSGANVLTF
V: TRBV29-1
D: -
size: -
J: TRBJ2-6

DNA: TGCGCCAGCAGCCGGCGCTCCGGGACAGGGTTTGCGGCTAATGAAAAACTGTTTTTT
CDR3: CASSRRSGTGFAANEKLFF
V: TRBV4-1
D: TRBD1
size: once
J: TRBJ1-4

DNA: TGTGCCAGCAGCCGAATCGGGACAGGGAGGGATGAAGCTTTCTTT
CDR3: CASSRIGTGRDEAFF
V: TRBV9
D: TRBD1
size: few
J: TRBJ1-1

DNA: TGTGTCAGTAACCAGGGGAGCGGCTACACCTTC
CDR3: CVSNQGSGYTF
V: TRBV25-1
D: -
size: -
J: TRBJ1-2

DNA: TGTGCCAGCTCACCCTGGCGGGAGACCTACAATGAGCAGTTCTTC
CDR3: CASSPWRETYNEQFF
V: TRBV18
D: TRBD2
size: -
J: TRBJ2-1

DNA: TGTGCCAGTAGATCCGAACAGGGCGGACAAACTGGAATCAATGAGCAGTTCTTC
CDR3: CASRSEQGGQTGINEQFF
V: TRBV19
D: -
size: -
J: TRBJ2-1

DNA: TGTGCCAGCAGCTCCAGACAGGGGTTCGAGCAGTACTTC
CDR3: CASSSRQGFEQYF
V: TRBV7-2
D: TRBD1
size: -
J: TRBJ2-7

DNA: TGTGCCAGCTCACCATCACAGGGGGGGGTGAACACTGAAGCTTTCTTT
CDR3: CASSPSQGGVNTEAFF
V: TRBV18
D: TRBD1
size: -
J: TRBJ1-1

DNA: TGTGCCAGTAGTATATCGGACAGTTCTCACCACGAGCAGTACTTC
CDR3: CASSISDSSHHEQYF
V: TRBV19
D: -
size: many
J: TRBJ2-7

DNA: TGTGCCAGCAGCCCTAGCTCCCCGGGGGCGAACACTGAAGCTTTCTTT
CDR3: CASSPSSPGANTEAFF
V: TRBV7-6
D: -
size: -
J: TRBJ1-1

DNA: TGCAGCGTTGGGGCAGGGCGGGACGAAAAACTGTTTTTT
CDR3: CSVGAGRDEKLFF
V: TRBV29-1
D: -
size: -
J: TRBJ1-4

DNA: TGTGCCAGCAGCCCCCGACTAAGCACAGATACGCAGTATTTT
CDR3: CASSPRLSTDTQYF
V: TRBV11-2
D: -
size: -
J: TRBJ2-3

DNA: TGTGCCAGCAGTAACCCGACAGGGGCCGTGGAGACCCAGTACTTC
CDR3: CASSNPTGAVETQYF
V: TRBV28
D: TRBD1
size: -
J: TRBJ2-5

DNA: TGTGCCAGCAGCTGGAAAACCGGGACAGGGGGCTCTGGGGCCAACGTCCTGACTTTC
CDR3: CASSWKTGTGGSGANVLTF
V: TRBV7-9
D: TRBD1
size: -
J: TRBJ2-6

DNA: TGTGCCAGCAGCCAAGATACTAGCGGGAGATTTAATGAGCAGTTCTTC
CDR3: CASSQDTSGRFNEQFF
V: TRBV4-2
D: TRBD2
size: -
J: TRBJ2-1

DNA: TGTGCCAGCGGGCAGGCAATTAGCGGGACCGAGCAGTTCTTC
CDR3: CASGQAISGTEQFF
V: TRBV6-6
D: TRBD2
size: -
J: TRBJ2-1

DNA: TGTGCCTGGGAGCGGGGCCGCACAGATACGCAGTATTTT
CDR3: CAWERGRTDTQYF
V: TRBV30
D: TRBD2
size: -
J: TRBJ2-3

DNA: TGTGCCAGCAGTCTCGCTTGGGGGACAGATACGCAGTATTTT
CDR3: CASSLAWGTDTQYF
V: TRBV27
D: -
size: few
J: TRBJ2-3

DNA: TGCAGCGTTGAATGGCCGGGTGATACGCAGTATTTT
CDR3: CSVEWPGDTQYF
V: TRBV29-1
D: -
size: -
J: TRBJ2-3